This T cell receptor beta chain originates from a study of shared clonotypes between healthy human individuals. Profiled with immunoSEQ multiplex PCR; TCRdb holds only in-frame clones, not every one. This sample has some 2.4 million clones, with approximately 93% found just once. CDR3 size: 18 residues. V lost 4 bases, J lost 4 bases, and 12 bases stayed unmatched. Germline V gene data show CDR1 as SGHRS and CDR2 as YFSETQ. This TCR was sampled from a man between 18 and 35 years old in good health. Some clones in this sample may be carry-over from other donors' samples. Sequenced input: naive CD4+ T cells from PBMCs. The subset here: CD45RA+ positively selected. The gene calls are TRBV5-1 and TRBJ2-1, with 12 bases fitting TRBD2. The CDR3 DNA reads TGCGCCAGCAGCCGGACAGGGGAAACTAGCGGGAGGTACAATGAGCAGTTCTTC. Translating gives CASSRTGETSGRYNEQFF. Using reference TRBV5-1 and TRBJ2-1 for the parts outside the CDR3, the full variable domain is KAGVTQTPRYLIKTRGQQVTLSCSPISGHRSVSWYQQTPGQGLQFLFEYFSETQRNKGNFPGRFSGRQFSNSRSEMNVSTLELGDSALYLCASSRTGETSGRYNEQFFGPGTRLTVL.